This is a list of T cell receptor beta chains from one sample in a study of CD8+ T cells in alopecia areata. The method was immunoSEQ multiplex PCR; TCRdb's version includes in-frame clones alone and lacks a portion of them. The repertoire consists of approximately 89,000 clones, with roughly 51% occurring once and the leading ten covering approximately 5.4%. Sample: NKG2D-high CD8+ T cells sorted from blood. These receptor sequences come from a human donor with alopecia areata. Both conserved end residues are part of each CDR3.

12	TRBV13	TRBJ2-3	CASSLGRDTQYF
16	TRBV2	TRBJ2-1	CASSPAEGVGGNEQFF
15	TRBV4-1	TRBJ2-7	CASSQDPTGHYEQYF
14	TRBV27	TRBJ1-1	CASSLTGANTEAFF
17	TRBV5-1	TRBJ2-2	CASSFPRDRGMIGELFF
15	TRBV7-9	TRBJ1-4	CASSSAREDPEKLFF
14	TRBV10-3	TRBJ2-1	CAISVAVDYNEQFF
12	TRBV4-1	TRBJ2-4	CASSQDGRVVYF
14	TRBV5-1	TRBJ2-3	CASLDPFNTDTQYF
13	TRBV14	TRBJ2-1	CASSPGLSNEQFF
21	TRBV28	TRBJ2-3	CASSTLDQTSPYLSYHHTQYF
12	TRBV29-1	TRBJ2-5	CSVWGQKETQYF
14	TRBV4-1	TRBJ1-2	CASSQGGTNYGYTF
15	TRBV28	TRBJ2-3	CASSFPSGNTDTQYF
12	TRBV25-1	TRBJ2-1	CASSESGYEQFF
13	TRBV15	TRBJ2-7	CATSRGPNYEQYF
12	TRBV29-1	TRBJ1-1	CSVDRGNTEAFF